The rows below give T cell receptor beta chains drawn from one sample of a study of cytotoxic CD8 clonotypes in ibrutinib-treated CLL. Clones were read by immunoSEQ multiplex PCR, and TCRdb kept only the in-frame ones, dropping some. The sample includes some 200,000 clones, about two thirds seen only once; the top ten take roughly 13%. Sequenced here: PBMCs, sampled after 24 months of ibrutinib treatment. Receptors originate from a human donor with chronic lymphocytic leukemia. The CDR3 runs from the conserved cysteine through the conserved F or W. D genes are given only for firm matches. A clone size is listed for some rows: how often the clone was seen (once, few, many), or a class if it is expanded.

>TRBD1|TRBV4-3|.|TRBJ1-4
CASSQERGTGGLNEKLFF
TGCGCCAGCAGCCAAGAAAGGGGGACAGGGGGACTTAATGAAAAACTGTTTTTT
>.|TRBV6-5|.|TRBJ2-1
CALERNSYNEQFF
TGTGCCTTAGAGCGGAACTCCTACAATGAGCAGTTCTTC
>.|TRBV5-1|.|TRBJ2-7
CASSPGLISYEQYF
TGCGCCAGCAGCCCAGGACTGATTTCTTACGAGCAGTACTTC
>.|TRBV5-1|.|TRBJ2-7
CASSLDYEQYF
TGCGCCAGCAGCCTGGATTACGAGCAGTACTTC
>TRBD2|TRBV5-4|once|TRBJ2-7
CARTTSGSIEQYF
TGTGCCAGAACCACTAGCGGGAGCATCGAGCAGTACTTC
>.|TRBV11-2|.|TRBJ2-7
CASSLVLGNYEQYF
TGTGCCAGCAGCTTAGTTCTCGGGAACTACGAGCAGTACTTC
>.|TRBV11-2|.|TRBJ2-7
CASSAAEQYF
TGTGCCAGCAGCGCCGCCGAGCAGTACTTC
>.|TRBV18|.|TRBJ1-2
CASSPPLGNYGYTF
TGTGCCAGCTCACCACCGTTAGGAAACTATGGCTACACCTTC
>.|TRBV5-6|.|TRBJ2-5
CASVLARGAGPNF
TGTGCCAGCGTACTCGCCCGGGGTGCAGGGCCTAACTTC
>TRBD2|TRBV11-2|.|TRBJ2-3
CASSSWTSSDGTDTQYF
TGTGCCAGCAGCTCGTGGACTAGCTCGGATGGCACAGATACGCAGTATTTT
>TRBD2|TRBV30|.|TRBJ2-1
CAWRISGQYNEQFF
TGTGCCTGGAGAATTAGCGGGCAATACAATGAGCAGTTCTTC
>TRBD1|TRBV6-5|.|TRBJ1-1
CASSYSPDRGNTEAFF
TGTGCCAGCAGTTATTCCCCCGACAGGGGGAACACTGAAGCTTTCTTT
>TRBD2|TRBV6-5|.|TRBJ2-3
CASSSQREMTDTQYF
TGTGCCAGCAGTTCCCAGCGGGAGATGACAGATACGCAGTATTTT
>.|TRBV27|few|TRBJ2-2
CASSLAEGVLNTGELFF
TGTGCCAGCAGTTTAGCGGAGGGGGTACTGAACACCGGGGAGCTGTTTTTT
>TRBD2|TRBV23-1|few|TRBJ2-7
CARKTSGSDEQYF
TGCGCCAGGAAGACTAGCGGGAGCGACGAGCAGTACTTC
>.|TRBV28|.|TRBJ2-7
CASKKDPAPYERYF
TGTGCCAGCAAAAAAGACCCAGCCCCCTACGAGCGGTACTTC
>.|TRBV10-3|.|TRBJ2-5
CAVRSTGSSETQYF
TGTGCCGTCCGTTCGACAGGATCTTCGGAGACCCAGTACTTC
>TRBD2|TRBV18|.|TRBJ2-7
CASSPQLAGGSYEQYF
TGTGCCAGCTCACCACAACTAGCGGGCGGTTCCTACGAGCAGTACTTC
>.|TRBV2|.|TRBJ1-4
CASSRDYNEKLFF
TGTGCCAGCAGTCGGGACTATAATGAAAAACTGTTTTTT
>.|TRBV5-1|.|TRBJ2-6
CASSVGQSGLSGANVLTF
TGCGCCAGCAGCGTTGGACAGAGCGGCCTCTCTGGGGCCAACGTCCTGACTTTC
>.|TRBV19|.|TRBJ2-5
CASSIQLAETQYF
TGTGCCAGTAGTATACAACTAGCTGAGACCCAGTACTTC
>TRBD1|TRBV5-1|.|TRBJ2-7
CASSEGQGREQYF
TGCGCCAGCAGCGAAGGACAGGGGAGGGAGCAGTACTTC
>.|TRBV6-5|.|TRBJ2-1
CASTTGDNGVDEQFF
TGTGCCAGCACCACTGGGGATAACGGGGTCGACGAGCAGTTCTTC
>.|TRBV29-1|.|TRBJ1-1
CSVKSSTNTEAFF
TGCAGCGTTAAATCCAGCACAAACACTGAAGCTTTCTTT
>.|TRBV18|.|TRBJ1-4
CASSPGLEKLFF
TGTGCCAGCTCACCAGGGCTCGAAAAACTGTTTTTT
>TRBD2|TRBV6-4|.|TRBJ2-1
CASSDGAGGIEQFF
TGTGCCAGCAGTGACGGGGCGGGAGGGATTGAGCAGTTCTTC
>.|TRBV7-9|.|TRBJ1-2
CASSTDSFYGYTF
TGTGCCAGCAGCACCGACAGTTTCTATGGCTACACCTTC
>.|TRBV27|few|TRBJ2-7
CASGKALDYEQYF
TGTGCCAGCGGTAAGGCCTTGGACTACGAGCAGTACTTC
>.|TRBV27|.|TRBJ2-1
CASSPRRGYNEQFF
TGTGCCAGCTCCCCACGAAGAGGTTACAATGAGCAGTTCTTC
>.|TRBV19|.|TRBJ2-5
CASSPRVAQETQYF
TGTGCCAGTAGTCCCAGGGTAGCCCAAGAGACCCAGTACTTC
>TRBD2|TRBV6-1|.|TRBJ2-7
CASTRSGGTYEQYF
TGTGCCAGCACCCGTAGCGGGGGTACCTACGAGCAGTACTTC
>TRBD1|TRBV5-4|.|TRBJ1-2
CASSFPGQGTNYGYTF
TGTGCCAGCAGCTTCCCCGGACAGGGGACAAACTATGGCTACACCTTC
>TRBD2|TRBV27|.|TRBJ2-2
CASSSPTSGTTGELFF
TGTGCCAGCAGTTCACCTACTAGCGGGACCACCGGGGAGCTGTTTTTT
>.|TRBV27|few|TRBJ2-7
CASSHPPEQYF
TGTGCCAGCAGTCACCCACCCGAGCAGTACTTC
>.|TRBV7-2|.|TRBJ1-2
CASSSLRTDGYTF
TGTGCCAGCAGCTCCCTCCGGACAGACGGCTACACCTTC
>TRBD1|TRBV5-1|.|TRBJ2-7
CASSLAGTGWEQYF
TGCGCCAGCAGCTTGGCTGGGACAGGGTGGGAGCAGTACTTC
>TRBD1|TRBV5-8|.|TRBJ1-2
CATATGGGYGYTF
TGTGCCACTGCGACAGGGGGAGGCTATGGCTACACCTTC
>TRBD2|TRBV7-2|.|TRBJ2-7
CASSPRGTSGASYEQYF
TGTGCCAGCAGCCCAAGGGGGACTAGCGGGGCCTCCTACGAGCAGTACTTC
>.|TRBV30|.|TRBJ2-1
CALRDDSSEQFF
TGTGCCTTACGCGATGACAGTTCTGAGCAGTTCTTC
>.|TRBV5-4|.|TRBJ1-3
CASSSQGSGNTIYF
TGTGCCAGCAGCTCGCAGGGGTCTGGAAACACCATATATTTT
>.|TRBV6-5|.|TRBJ2-1
CASSETTTRYNEQFF
TGTGCCAGCAGCGAGACAACGACAAGGTACAATGAGCAGTTCTTC
>TRBD1|TRBV28|.|TRBJ1-5
CASSLLGTDSNQPQHF
TGTGCCAGCAGTTTACTTGGGACAGATAGCAATCAGCCCCAGCATTTT
>.|TRBV7-8|.|TRBJ2-7
CASSPFGRDGSGYEQYF
TGTGCCAGCAGCCCCTTCGGACGGGACGGGTCCGGCTACGAGCAGTACTTC
>TRBD2|TRBV27|.|TRBJ2-1
CASSLSTSGSIVNEQFF
TGTGCCAGCAGTTTATCGACTAGCGGGAGTATTGTCAATGAGCAGTTCTTC
>TRBD2|TRBV5-6|.|TRBJ2-5
CASSLWLADNQETQYF
TGTGCCAGCAGCTTGTGGCTAGCGGATAACCAAGAGACCCAGTACTTC
>TRBD1|TRBV6-6|.|TRBJ1-5
CASGQGNQPQHF
TGTGCCAGCGGACAGGGGAATCAGCCCCAGCATTTT
>TRBD2|TRBV6-6|.|TRBJ2-7
CASSYWSSGSGEQYF
TGTGCCAGCAGTTACTGGTCTAGCGGGAGCGGGGAGCAGTACTTC
>TRBD2|TRBV28|.|TRBJ2-1
CASSFGSGGNNEQFF
TGTGCCAGCAGTTTTGGAAGCGGGGGAAACAATGAGCAGTTCTTC
>TRBD2|TRBV25-1|.|TRBJ2-5
CASSETGLAGGETQYF
TGTGCCAGCAGTGAAACGGGACTAGCGGGAGGAGAGACCCAGTACTTC
>.|TRBV18|.|TRBJ2-7
CASSATQGGHEQYF
TGTGCCAGCTCGGCAACACAGGGTGGCCACGAGCAGTACTTC
>TRBD1|TRBV7-9|few|TRBJ1-4
CASSLRTGGSEKLFF
TGTGCCAGCAGCTTAAGGACAGGGGGTTCGGAAAAACTGTTTTTT